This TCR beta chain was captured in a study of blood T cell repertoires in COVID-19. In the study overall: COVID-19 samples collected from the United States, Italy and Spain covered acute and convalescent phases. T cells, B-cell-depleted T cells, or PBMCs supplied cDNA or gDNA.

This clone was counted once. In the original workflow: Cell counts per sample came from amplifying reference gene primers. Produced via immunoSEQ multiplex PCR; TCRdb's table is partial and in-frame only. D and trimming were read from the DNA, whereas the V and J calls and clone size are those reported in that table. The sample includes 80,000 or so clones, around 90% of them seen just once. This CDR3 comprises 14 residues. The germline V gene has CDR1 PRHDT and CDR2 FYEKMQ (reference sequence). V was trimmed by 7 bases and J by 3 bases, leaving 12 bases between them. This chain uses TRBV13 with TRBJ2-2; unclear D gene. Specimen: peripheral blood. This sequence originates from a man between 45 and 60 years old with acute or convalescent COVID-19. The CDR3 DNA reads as TGTGCCAGCACCCCAGGCTGGTACACCGGGGAGCTGTTTTTT. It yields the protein CASTPGWYTGELFF.